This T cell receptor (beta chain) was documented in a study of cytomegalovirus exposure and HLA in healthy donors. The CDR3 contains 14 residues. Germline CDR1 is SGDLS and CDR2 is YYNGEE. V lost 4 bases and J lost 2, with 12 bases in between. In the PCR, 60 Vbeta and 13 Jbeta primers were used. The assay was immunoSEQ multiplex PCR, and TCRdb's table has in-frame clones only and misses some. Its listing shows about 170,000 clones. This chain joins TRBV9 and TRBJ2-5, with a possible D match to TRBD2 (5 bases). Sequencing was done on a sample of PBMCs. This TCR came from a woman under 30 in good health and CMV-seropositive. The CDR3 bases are TGTGCCAGCAGCCTCACCGGACTTCAAGAGACCCAGTACTTC. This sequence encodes CASSLTGLQETQYF.